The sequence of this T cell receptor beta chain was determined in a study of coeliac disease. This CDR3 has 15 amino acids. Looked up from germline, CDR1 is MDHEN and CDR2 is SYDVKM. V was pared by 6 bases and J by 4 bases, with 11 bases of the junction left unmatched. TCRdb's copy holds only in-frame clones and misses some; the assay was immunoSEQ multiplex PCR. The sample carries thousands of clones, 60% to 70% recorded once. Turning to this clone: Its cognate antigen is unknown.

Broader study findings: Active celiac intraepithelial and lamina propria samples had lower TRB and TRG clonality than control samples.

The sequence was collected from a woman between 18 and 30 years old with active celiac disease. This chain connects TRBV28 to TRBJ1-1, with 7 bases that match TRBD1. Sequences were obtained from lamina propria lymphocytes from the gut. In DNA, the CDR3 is TGTGCCAGCAGACCCGGGACAGCGACTTTCACTGAAGCTTTCTTT. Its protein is CASRPGTATFTEAFF.